This TCR beta chain originates from a study of blood T cell repertoires in COVID-19. Sequencing used immunoSEQ multiplex PCR; TCRdb keeps in-frame clones, though not all of them. This table has over 100,000 clones, 85% appearing once. This clonotype was obtained from a man older than 75 with acute or convalescent COVID-19. The sample comprised peripheral blood.

CDR3 DNA sequence: TGTGCCACTCGACAGGGTATAGGGTCACCCCTCCACTTT. It encodes CATRQGIGSPLHF. The chain joins TRBV19 to TRBJ1-6; TRBD1 agrees at 7 bases. CDR1 is LNHDA and CDR2 is SQIVND in the germline V gene (reference sequence). V was clipped by 10 bases and J by 10 bases; unmatched bases: 10. CDR3 length: 13 amino acids.